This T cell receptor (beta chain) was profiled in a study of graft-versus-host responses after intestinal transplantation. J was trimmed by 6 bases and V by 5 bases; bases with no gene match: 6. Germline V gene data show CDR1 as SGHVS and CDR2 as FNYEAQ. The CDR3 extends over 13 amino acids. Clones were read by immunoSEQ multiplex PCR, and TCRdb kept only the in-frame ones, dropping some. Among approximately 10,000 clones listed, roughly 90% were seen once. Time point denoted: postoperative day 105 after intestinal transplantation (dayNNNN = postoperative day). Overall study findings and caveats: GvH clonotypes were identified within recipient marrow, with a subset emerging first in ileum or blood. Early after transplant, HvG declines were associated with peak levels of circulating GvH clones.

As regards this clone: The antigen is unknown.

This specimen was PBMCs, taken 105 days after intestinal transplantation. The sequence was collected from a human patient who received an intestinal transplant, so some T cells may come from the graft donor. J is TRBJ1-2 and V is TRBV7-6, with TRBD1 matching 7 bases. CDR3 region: CASSHRQGHGYTF. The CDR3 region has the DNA TGTGCCAGCAGCCACCGACAGGGACATGGCTACACCTTC.